Following are 11 T cell receptor beta chains from one sample sequenced in a study of blood T cells in healthy people across ages. A second PCR, run for about 6 to 11 cycles, used a sample-barcoded 5' primer plus a J-beta primer mix. MiXCR, applied by TCRdb to the 5' RACE reads, yields one record per CDR3 protein. The top ten hold under 3% of the sample, which has roughly 800,000 distinct CDR3 sequences, 20% to 30% seen once. These same data were also listed under a study on T cells of mothers and their children.

Material for sequencing was blood. The receptors shown here come from a boy aged 5-17 years in good health.

J is TRBJ2-3 and V is TRBV11-2, with 9 bases fitting TRBD1. The CDR3 runs 17 residues. V shed 4 bases and J 5 bases; nucleotides not matched to a gene: 13. Germline loops: CDR1 SGHAT, CDR2 FQNNGV. The DNA for the CDR3 is TGTGCCAGCAGCTCGCAAGGAGGGACAGGGAGCTTAGATACGCAGTATTTT. Translated: CASSSQGGTGSLDTQYF.

This clonotype was recorded a few times. This rearrangement joins TRBV2 to TRBJ2-4; D not certain. Between the trimmed V and J ends, which lost 6 bases and 1 base, there was a span of 13 bases. CDR1 and CDR2 from the germline V gene are SNHLY and FYNNEI. This CDR3 has 15 amino acids. This chain's CDR3 is CASSPGWVAKNIQYF. The DNA for the CDR3 is TGTGCCAGCAGCCCTGGGTGGGTGGCCAAAAACATTCAGTACTTC.

This clonotype was found once. The chain has TRBV9 and TRBJ1-2; TRBD1 aligns across 7 bases. Germline V gene sequence: CDR1 SGDLS, CDR2 YYNGEE. This CDR3 is built from 14 residues. The ends lost 0 bases at V and 8 bases at J; junction bases unmatched: 7. This chain's CDR3 is CASSVARTGYGYTF. The CDR3, as DNA: TGTGCCAGCAGCGTAGCTAGGACAGGATACGGCTACACCTTC.

CDR3: CASSLRPGANYGYTF. The CDR3 DNA reads TGTGCCAGCAGCTTAAGACCGGGAGCTAACTATGGCTACACCTTC. The chain combines TRBV7-3 with TRBJ1-2; no definite D call. Per the germline V gene, CDR1 is SGHTA and CDR2 is FQGTGA. The V and J ends lost 1 base and 0 bases respectively, with 9 bases between them. The CDR3 loop spans 15 amino acids. The variable domain in full, with the rest retrieved from reference TRBV7-3 and TRBJ1-2, is GAGVSQTPSNKVTEKGKYVELRCDPISGHTALYWYRQSLGQGPEFLIYFQGTGAADDSGLPNDRFFAVRPEGSVSTLKIQRTERGDSAVYLCASSLRPGANYGYTFGSGTRLTVV.

This clonotype has a handful of counts. The CDR3 sequence is CASSLTPSGNTGELFF. CDR3 bases: TGTGCCAGCAGTTTAACCCCTTCAGGGAACACCGGGGAGCTGTTTTTT. V gene TRBV28 combines with J gene TRBJ2-2, with D hard to call. The CDR3 covers 16 residues. The germline gives CDR1 MDHEN, CDR2 SYDVKM. V lost 2 bases, J lost 1 base, and 11 bases lay in between.

This clonotype turned up a few times. This chain connects TRBV20-1 to TRBJ1-2; the match to TRBD1 covers 7 bases. CDR3 length: 12 amino acids. J lost 4 bases, V lost 5 bases, and 4 bases had no gene match. The germline gives CDR1 DFQATT, CDR2 SNEGSKA (reference sequence). CDR3 residues: CSAPRDSYGYTF. CDR3 DNA: TGCAGTGCTCCCCGGGACAGCTATGGCTACACCTTC.

The V call is TRBV5-1, the J call TRBJ1-1; 7 nucleotides agree with TRBD1. The CDR3 covers 15 residues. From germline, CDR1 is SGHRS and CDR2 YFSETQ. The V and J ends lost 0 bases and 2 bases, in that order; junction bases with no gene match: 4. The CDR3 here is CASSLDRQGNTEAFF. The DNA of the CDR3 is TGCGCCAGCAGCTTGGACAGACAGGGAAACACTGAAGCTTTCTTT.

This clonotype came up many times. This chain joins TRBV7-9 and TRBJ2-7, with D possibly being TRBD1 (5 bases). V was clipped by 5 bases and J by 2 bases, with 10 bases between them. The CDR3 has 13 residues. CDR1 SEHNR and CDR2 FQNEAQ come from the germline V gene (reference sequence). CDR3 DNA: TGTGCCAGCAGCCCCACAGGACCCTACGAGCAGTACTTC. This sequence encodes CASSPTGPYEQYF.

The chain employs TRBV6-6 and TRBJ2-5; possible D gene TRBD2, 9 bases. Trimming shortened V by 6 bases and J by 2 bases, and 19 bases separated the two germline ends. The CDR3 consists of 16 residues. Germline CDR1 MNHNY, CDR2 SVGAGI (reference sequence). The CDR3 bases are TGTGCCAGCAGGGGGACTAGCAGGGGGCTACAAGAGACCCAGTACTTC. This sequence encodes CASRGTSRGLQETQYF.

The genes are TRBV7-9 and TRBJ1-4; the match to TRBD1 covers 9 bases. The V segment lost 0 bases and the J segment 7 bases; nucleotides outside the gene matches: 3. The CDR3 totals 15 residues. In germline, CDR1 is SEHNR, CDR2 FQNEAQ (reference sequence). The CDR3 spells CASSLAGDRAEKLFF. In DNA, the CDR3 is TGTGCCAGCAGCTTAGCCGGGGACAGGGCTGAAAAACTGTTTTTT.

This clonotype has a handful of counts. The chain employs TRBV6-5 and TRBJ2-5; perhaps D is TRBD1 or TRBD2 (6 bases each). The CDR3 extends over 15 amino acids. V was pared by 7 bases and J by 4 bases, with 19 bases between. The germline CDR1 and CDR2 sequences are MNHEY and SVGAGI. The CDR3 region is CASNPPGRGRETQYF. CDR3 sequence (DNA): TGTGCCAGCAATCCCCCCGGCCGGGGGCGAGAGACCCAGTACTTC.